This passage covers 31 T cell receptor beta chains from one sample sequenced in a study of shared clonotypes between healthy human individuals. The repertoire was sequenced with immunoSEQ multiplex PCR; TCRdb's copy has only in-frame clones and lacks some. Seen here are 2 million to 2.5 million clones, 90% to 96% observed once, and the top ten hold around 0.13%. Sequenced sample: naive CD4+ T cells sorted from blood. Subset specified: CD45RA+ positively selected. These receptors originate from a man between 18 and 35 years old in good health.

The chain carries TRBV6-1 and TRBJ2-3; D ambiguous. This CDR3 has 13 amino acids. Trimming pared 11 bases from V and 0 bases from J, leaving 12 bases between. CDR1 is MNHNS and CDR2 is SASEGT in the germline V gene. The CDR3 spells CACRGSSTDTQYF. CDR3 DNA: TGTGCCTGCCGCGGCTCTAGCACAGATACGCAGTATTTT.

This clone was picked up one time. V gene TRBV10-3 combines with J gene TRBJ1-3; TRBD1 aligns across 8 bases. CDR1 is ENHRY, CDR2 SYGVKD, per germline. After removal of 9 bases from V and 4 bases from J, the junction contained 5 bases not matched to a gene. The CDR3 totals 13 residues. The CDR3 loop is CAIGQGAGNTIYF. Here the CDR3 DNA reads TGTGCCATTGGACAGGGTGCCGGAAACACCATATATTTT.

V and J are TRBV18 and TRBJ1-2; 11 nucleotides align to TRBD1. V gave up 1 base and J gave up 14 bases; unmatched junction bases: 9. The CDR3 sequence is 14 residues long. Germline V CDR1 and CDR2: KGHSH, LQKENI. The CDR3 sequence: CASSPQLDRGRGTF. DNA for the CDR3: TGTGCCAGCTCACCACAATTGGACAGGGGGCGCGGGACCTTC.

V gene TRBV18 combines with J gene TRBJ2-2; TRBD1 matches at 8 bases. Germline values: CDR1 KGHSH, CDR2 LQKENI. V lost 3 bases and J lost 5; bases outside the gene matches: 5. There are 15 residues in the CDR3. The CDR3: CASSPQQGATGELFF. CDR3 bases: TGTGCCAGCTCACCGCAGCAGGGGGCGACCGGGGAGCTGTTTTTT. The complete variable domain, with remaining parts taken from reference TRBV18 and TRBJ2-2, reads NAGVMQNPRHLVRRRGQEARLRCSPMKGHSHVYWYRQLPEEGLKFMVYLQKENIIDESGMPKERFSAEFPKEGPSILRIQQVVRGDSAAYFCASSPQQGATGELFFGEGSRLTVL.

This sequence joins TRBV6-6 and TRBJ1-5, with D unclear. Germline V gives CDR1 MNHNY, CDR2 SVGAGI (reference sequence). Trimming pared 8 bases from V and 5 bases from J, leaving 13 bases between. The CDR3 runs to 13 residues. CDR3 residues: CASEAAVDQPQHF. The CDR3 DNA reads TGTGCCAGCGAGGCCGCAGTCGATCAGCCCCAGCATTTT.

This chain uses TRBV6-4 with TRBJ2-7, with 7 positions matching TRBD2. The length of the CDR3 is 14 residues. Germline V lookup: CDR1 MRHNA, CDR2 SNTAGT. V shed 6 bases, J shed 3 bases, and the junction held 8 bases outside the gene matches. CDR3 nucleotide sequence: TGTGCCAGCAGCCCCCAGGGAGGGATCTACGAGCAGTACTTC. It is translated as CASSPQGGIYEQYF.

V and J are TRBV7-9 and TRBJ2-3; tentative D call: TRBD2 (7 bases). This CDR3 has 12 amino acids. The V end was cut by 8 bases, the J end by 4 bases, with 10 bases between. The germline CDR1 and CDR2 sequences are SEHNR and FQNEAQ (reference sequence). CDR3 in amino acids: CASGGASDTQYF. For the CDR3, the DNA is TGTGCCAGCGGGGGGGCATCAGATACGCAGTATTTT.

The chain couples TRBV28 to TRBJ2-2; TRBD1 matches at 11 bases. CDR3 length: 16 amino acids. The V gene's germline CDR1 is MDHEN and CDR2 SYDVKM. Losses at the gene ends were 5 bases for V and 2 bases for J; bases not matched to a gene: 4. Here the CDR3 reads CASSPGTGGNTGELFF. The CDR3 DNA sequence: TGTGCCAGCAGTCCCGGGACAGGGGGAAACACCGGGGAGCTGTTTTTT.

The genes are TRBV7-2 and TRBJ2-7; D may be TRBD1 or TRBD2 (5 bases each). CDR3 size: 15 residues. Germline loops: CDR1 SGHTA, CDR2 FQGNSA. Between the trimmed V and J ends, which lost 1 base and 6 bases, there was a span of 16 bases. The chain's CDR3 is CASSLGAGAQGEQYF. In DNA form, the CDR3 reads TGTGCCAGCAGCTTAGGGGCCGGGGCTCAGGGCGAGCAGTACTTC.

The rearrangement links TRBV6-6 to TRBJ2-7; TRBD1 aligns across 9 bases. This CDR3 is built from 16 residues. The V and J ends lost 6 bases and 9 bases, in that order; junction bases with no gene match: 18. Germline V gives CDR1 MNHNY, CDR2 SVGAGI (reference sequence). CDR3 in DNA: TGTGCCAGCAGCCCCCGGGACAGGGCCTACTCGAGCTGGCAGTACTTC. Its protein is CASSPRDRAYSSWQYF.

The chain carries TRBV7-2 and TRBJ2-7; D remains ambiguous. This CDR3 comprises 14 residues. Trimming left V 0 bases short and J 3 bases short, with 9 bases between. Germline V gene lookup returns CDR1 SGHTA and CDR2 FQGNSA. The CDR3 is CASSLAGLDYEQYF. The CDR3 DNA reads TGTGCCAGCAGCTTAGCGGGCCTAGACTACGAGCAGTACTTC. The full variable domain, rest sourced from reference TRBV7-2 and TRBJ2-7, is GAGVSQSPSNKVTEKGKDVELRCDPISGHTALYWYRQSLGQGLEFLIYFQGNSAPDKSGLPSDRFSAERTGGSVSTLTIQRTQQEDSAVYLCASSLAGLDYEQYFGPGTRLTVT.

The chain couples TRBV6-6 to TRBJ2-7; 11 positions match TRBD1. The ends lost 2 bases at V and 5 bases at J; junction bases unmatched: 5. This CDR3 has 15 residues. CDR1 MNHNY and CDR2 SVGAGI come from the germline V gene (reference sequence). CDR3 amino acids: CASSYDGQGANEQYF. For the CDR3, the DNA is TGTGCCAGCAGTTACGACGGACAGGGGGCCAACGAGCAGTACTTC.

The chain employs TRBV19 and TRBJ1-5, with 9 positions matching TRBD1. The CDR3 length is 17 residues. V dropped 2 bases and J dropped 3; count of bases not matched to a gene: 8. CDR1 LNHDA and CDR2 SQIVND come from the germline V gene (reference sequence). This CDR3 is CASSIPRGTGSNQPQHF. DNA for the CDR3: TGTGCCAGTAGTATACCCCGGGGGACAGGGTCCAATCAGCCCCAGCATTTT. Full variable domain (missing parts from reference TRBV19 and TRBJ1-5): DGGITQSPKYLFRKEGQNVTLSCEQNLNHDAMYWYRQDPGQGLRLIYYSQIVNDFQKGDIAEGYSVSREKKESFPLTVTSAQKNPTAFYLCASSIPRGTGSNQPQHFGDGTRLSIL.

Regarding this clone: At the DNA level, this CDR3 is encoded by other sequences in the same sample as well. The chain couples TRBV5-4 to TRBJ2-3; 8 bases map to TRBD2. There are 15 residues in the CDR3. Germline V gives CDR1 SGHNT, CDR2 YYREEE (reference sequence). J lost 0 bases, V lost 0 bases, and 0 bases had no gene match. CDR3 loop: CASSLGGGSTDTQYF. The CDR3 nucleotides read TGTGCCAGCAGCTTGGGCGGGGGGAGCACAGATACGCAGTATTTT.

This clone was recorded only once. This chain connects TRBV25-1 to TRBJ1-4; D might be TRBD1 (6 bases). Between the trimmed V and J ends, which lost 8 bases and 7 bases, there was a span of 11 bases. Per the germline V gene, CDR1 is MGHDK and CDR2 is SYGVNS. The CDR3 covers 12 residues. DNA for the CDR3: TGTGCCAGCCATGGGGGCCCTGAAAAACTGTTTTTT. Its protein product is CASHGGPEKLFF.

This clone occurred once. V gene TRBV9 combines with J gene TRBJ1-2; D uncertain. CDR3 length equals 15 residues. V shed 3 bases and J shed 8 bases, with 20 bases lying between them. Germline CDR1 and CDR2: SGDLS and YYNGEE. The chain's CDR3 is CASSGEVAGPWGYTF. The CDR3 region has the DNA TGTGCCAGCAGCGGGGAAGTTGCGGGCCCATGGGGCTACACCTTC.

V gene TRBV6-6 combines with J gene TRBJ2-2; D gene unclear. This CDR3 is built from 14 residues. The V gene lost 6 bases and the J gene lost 4 bases, with 12 bases spanning the gap. From germline, CDR1 is MNHNY and CDR2 SVGAGI (reference sequence). The CDR3 nucleotides are TGTGCCAGCAGCGATAGGGTTAGCACCGGGGAGCTGTTTTTT. It codes for CASSDRVSTGELFF.

The chain carries TRBV7-2 and TRBJ2-5; the D is unclear. CDR1 is SGHTA, CDR2 FQGNSA, per germline. The CDR3 has 15 amino acids. V was clipped by 1 base and J by 7 bases, with 16 bases between them. DNA of the CDR3: TGTGCCAGCAGCTTAGATCGACCGACCTCGGGGACCCAGTACTTC. Protein product: CASSLDRPTSGTQYF. Variable domain in full (rest from reference TRBV7-2 and TRBJ2-5): GAGVSQSPSNKVTEKGKDVELRCDPISGHTALYWYRQSLGQGLEFLIYFQGNSAPDKSGLPSDRFSAERTGGSVSTLTIQRTQQEDSAVYLCASSLDRPTSGTQYFGPGTRLLVL.

The V gene is TRBV19, the J gene TRBJ1-5; no reliable D call. The CDR3 is 17 amino acids. Germline CDR1 and CDR2: LNHDA and SQIVND (reference sequence). Deletions cut 2 bases from V and 0 bases from J, with 14 bases between. Here the CDR3 reads CASSIPPRGDSNQPQHF. CDR3 bases: TGTGCCAGTAGTATACCCCCCCGGGGAGATAGCAATCAGCCCCAGCATTTT.

The rearrangement uses TRBV5-1 and TRBJ2-1, with 7 bases fitting TRBD2. J lost 0 bases, V lost 2 bases, and 2 bases had no gene match. The CDR3 covers 15 residues. Germline V gene lookup returns CDR1 SGHRS and CDR2 YFSETQ. The CDR3 DNA follows: TGCGCCAGCAGCTTAACTAGCGACTCCTACAATGAGCAGTTCTTC. Its translation: CASSLTSDSYNEQFF.

The V call is TRBV5-6, the J call TRBJ2-3; D might be TRBD1 (6 bases). The CDR3 contains 14 residues. Germline CDR1 SGHDT, CDR2 YYEEEE. V lost 0 bases, J lost 6 bases, and 11 bases lay in between. The CDR3 DNA reads TGTGCCAGCAGCTTGGGACAGGACTGGGATACGCAGTATTTT. Translating gives CASSLGQDWDTQYF. The entire variable domain, with the rest obtained from reference TRBV5-6 and TRBJ2-3, is as follows: DAGVTQSPTHLIKTRGQQVTLRCSPKSGHDTVSWYQQALGQGPQFIFQYYEEEERQRGNFPDRFSGHQFPNYSSELNVNALLLGDSALYLCASSLGQDWDTQYFGPGTRLTVL.

The chain recombines TRBV4-2 with TRBJ1-1; D call uncertain. Germline V gene lookup returns CDR1 LGHNA and CDR2 YNFKEQ. This CDR3 spans 11 amino acids. V lost 1 base and J 12 bases, leaving 9 bases between the germline ends. The CDR3 coding sequence is TGTGCCAGCAGCCAAGTGGGGTGGACTTTCTTT. As protein: CASSQVGWTFF.

This chain connects TRBV6-5 to TRBJ2-7; the D gene is possibly TRBD1 (6 bases). This CDR3 is 15 amino acids long. Germline V gene data show CDR1 as MNHEY and CDR2 as SVGAGI. V lost 6 bases to trimming and J lost 0 bases, with 15 bases between them. CDR3 nucleotide sequence: TGTGCCAGCAGCCTTGACTGGACAGACTCCTACGAGCAGTACTTC. This translates into CASSLDWTDSYEQYF.

With respect to this clone: This sample includes further DNA sequences coding for the same CDR3. This chain connects TRBV28 to TRBJ1-2; D call uncertain. The CDR3 consists of 13 residues. Germline CDR1 is MDHEN and CDR2 is SYDVKM. V was pared by 2 bases and J by 4 bases, with 8 bases between. The CDR3 protein is CASSLGQGYGYTF. The CDR3 DNA sequence: TGTGCCAGCAGTTTAGGCCAAGGCTATGGCTACACCTTC.

In nucleotides, the CDR3 is TGTGCCAGCAGCTTAGACGGACGGTTGGAGCCCCAGCATTTT. This gives the protein CASSLDGRLEPQHF. This chain uses TRBV11-2 with TRBJ1-5, with D unresolved. Germline values: CDR1 SGHAT, CDR2 FQNNGV. Deletions cut 0 bases from V and 8 bases from J, with 11 bases between. CDR3 length: 14 residues.

The chain recombines TRBV10-3 with TRBJ1-2, with D unresolved. With 7 bases removed from V and 7 bases from J, the gap between germline ends came to 16 bases. Germline V gene lookup returns CDR1 ENHRY and CDR2 SYGVKD. The length of the CDR3 is 13 residues. CDR3 nucleotide sequence: TGTGCCATCACCTTCCAGAGGGCTGGTGGCTACACCTTC. Translated: CAITFQRAGGYTF.

The rearrangement uses TRBV5-1 and TRBJ1-2, with D maybe TRBD1 (5 bases). Germline CDR1 reads SGHRS; CDR2 reads YFSETQ. Trimming cost V 4 bases and J 8 bases, with 15 bases left between them. The CDR3 has 13 amino acids. The CDR3 DNA reads as TGCGCCAGCAGCATGATGGGGGGAGACGGCTACACCTTC. It codes for CASSMMGGDGYTF.

The chain recombines TRBV9 with TRBJ1-1; perhaps TRBD1 as D (6 bases). Germline V CDR1 and CDR2: SGDLS, YYNGEE. This CDR3 is built from 13 residues. The V and J ends lost 3 bases and 6 bases respectively, with 12 bases between them. CDR3 in DNA: TGTGCCAGCAGCGGACAGGTAGGAGCTGAAGCTTTCTTT. Its translation is CASSGQVGAEAFF.

A word on this clone: The same CDR3 arises from other DNA sequences in this sample as well. The chain links TRBV2 to TRBJ1-1; D may be TRBD1 (5 bases). V was clipped by 4 bases and J by 1 base, with 7 bases between them. This CDR3 has 13 residues. Germline V lookup: CDR1 SNHLY, CDR2 FYNNEI. For the CDR3, the DNA is TGTGCCAGCAGTGGCCAGGGGAACACTGAAGCTTTCTTT. Its protein product is CASSGQGNTEAFF.

The J gene is TRBJ2-2, the V gene TRBV5-1; D not resolved. There are 13 residues in the CDR3. Looked up from germline, CDR1 is SGHRS and CDR2 is YFSETQ. V was cut by 1 base and J by 6 bases, with 7 bases left in between. CDR3 DNA: TGCGCCAGCAGCTTGAATTTCCCCGGGGAGCTGTTTTTT. Translating gives CASSLNFPGELFF.

The CDR3 sequence: CASSLDSGDANYEQYF. The CDR3 DNA reads TGTGCCAGCAGCTTAGATTCCGGGGACGCGAACTACGAGCAGTACTTC. This rearrangement joins TRBV7-6 to TRBJ2-7, with D tentatively TRBD1 or TRBD2 (5 bases each). In germline, CDR1 is SGHVS, CDR2 FNYEAQ. The CDR3 consists of 16 residues. Trimming left V 1 base short and J 3 bases short, with 16 bases between.